The rows below give T cell receptor beta chains drawn from one sample of a study of T-cell memory formation after mild COVID-19. TCRdb independently ran MiXCR on the 5' RACE reads; one entry per CDR3 protein. The sample lists fewer than 650,000 distinct CDR3 sequences; 20% to 25% were seen once. Sequenced input: PBMCs or a T cell subset sorted from them (not recorded which). The receptors here all came from an adult woman who had mild COVID-19 (a few samples of this study predate the infection). Cell type and time point are not known. The CDR3 runs from the conserved cysteine through the conserved F or W. The order of the fields is J gene, D gene, V gene, CDR3 length, clone size, CDR3 DNA, CDR3 protein. The D gene is left open where the match is weak. Part of the rows lack a size; the others show once, few, many or a class for expanded clones.

j_gene: TRBJ2-1; d_gene: .; v_gene: TRBV7-2; len: 13; abundance: many; CDR3nt: TGTGCCAGCAGCTTAGATCAGCTGAATGAGCAGTTCTTC; CDR3aa: CASSLDQLNEQFF
j_gene: TRBJ1-5; d_gene: .; v_gene: TRBV6-5; len: 15; abundance: few; CDR3nt: TGTGCCAGCAGTTTGACGAGAATAGGCAATCAGCCCCAGCATTTT; CDR3aa: CASSLTRIGNQPQHF
j_gene: TRBJ2-1; d_gene: TRBD2; v_gene: TRBV24-1; len: 16; abundance: few; CDR3nt: TGTGCCACCAGTAGCTTTAGCGGGAGCTCCTACAATGAGCAGTTCTTC; CDR3aa: CATSSFSGSSYNEQFF
j_gene: TRBJ2-7; d_gene: .; v_gene: TRBV7-8; len: 16; abundance: few; CDR3nt: TGTGCCAGCAGCCAAGGGGGCGGGAGAAGCCCTTACGAGCAGTACTTC; CDR3aa: CASSQGGGRSPYEQYF
j_gene: TRBJ2-4; d_gene: .; v_gene: TRBV6-1; len: 18; abundance: .; CDR3nt: TGTGCCAGCAGTGAAGAAGAGTTCGGGGTGGGGGTCAAAAACATTCAGTACTTC; CDR3aa: CASSEEEFGVGVKNIQYF
j_gene: TRBJ2-1; d_gene: TRBD2; v_gene: TRBV5-1; len: 16; abundance: few; CDR3nt: TGCGCCAGCAGCTTGGGGGGACTAGCGGGAGCGCAGGAGCAGTTCTTC; CDR3aa: CASSLGGLAGAQEQFF
j_gene: TRBJ1-5; d_gene: .; v_gene: TRBV7-6; len: 16; abundance: few; CDR3nt: TGTGCCAGCAGCCGCGGGGGGCGGTTGAGCAATCAGCCCCAGCATTTT; CDR3aa: CASSRGGRLSNQPQHF
j_gene: TRBJ1-1; d_gene: .; v_gene: TRBV23-1; len: 16; abundance: .; CDR3nt: TGCGCCAGCAGTCCAAGGAATAAGAAGATGAACACTGAAGCTTTCTTT; CDR3aa: CASSPRNKKMNTEAFF
j_gene: TRBJ2-3; d_gene: .; v_gene: TRBV4-1; len: 16; abundance: few; CDR3nt: TGCGCCAGCAGTCCGACCCGGGGGGCGGCATTAGATACGCAGTATTTT; CDR3aa: CASSPTRGAALDTQYF
j_gene: TRBJ1-2; d_gene: TRBD1; v_gene: TRBV12-3/TRBV12-4; len: 14; abundance: .; CDR3nt: TGTGCCAGCAGCCCGTCGACAGGGGACTATGGCTACCCCTTC; CDR3aa: CASSPSTGDYGYPF
j_gene: TRBJ2-1; d_gene: TRBD2; v_gene: TRBV23-1; len: 18; abundance: few; CDR3nt: TGCGCCAGCGTCTCCGGGACTAGCGGGTTTCCCTCCTACAATGAGCAGTTCTTC; CDR3aa: CASVSGTSGFPSYNEQFF
j_gene: TRBJ2-3; d_gene: .; v_gene: TRBV2; len: 14; abundance: .; CDR3nt: TGTGCCAGCATCTTCAAGGGAATTACAGATACGCAGTATTTT; CDR3aa: CASIFKGITDTQYF
j_gene: TRBJ2-7; d_gene: .; v_gene: TRBV15; len: 15; abundance: .; CDR3nt: TGTGCCACCAGCAGAGATCTCGGGGGAGCCTACGAGCAGTACTTC; CDR3aa: CATSRDLGGAYEQYF
j_gene: TRBJ2-3; d_gene: TRBD2; v_gene: TRBV20-1; len: 15; abundance: few; CDR3nt: TGCAGTGCCCCGCCGGGACTAGTGCATGCAGATACGCAGTATTTT; CDR3aa: CSAPPGLVHADTQYF
j_gene: TRBJ2-7; d_gene: TRBD1; v_gene: TRBV30; len: 11; abundance: once; CDR3nt: TGTGCCTACGGACAGGTTTACGAGCAGTACTTC; CDR3aa: CAYGQVYEQYF
j_gene: TRBJ1-5; d_gene: .; v_gene: TRBV19; len: 14; abundance: few; CDR3nt: TGTGCCAGTAGTATAGGGAGGCGCAATCAGCCCCAGCATTTT; CDR3aa: CASSIGRRNQPQHF
j_gene: TRBJ1-1; d_gene: TRBD1; v_gene: TRBV24-1; len: 15; abundance: few; CDR3nt: TGTGCCACCAGAGGAACCGGGACAGGGGACACTGAAGCTTTCTTT; CDR3aa: CATRGTGTGDTEAFF
j_gene: TRBJ2-2; d_gene: TRBD2; v_gene: TRBV7-2; len: 15; abundance: .; CDR3nt: TGTGCCAGCAGCTCGACTAGCGGGAGCCCCGGGGAGCTGTTTTTT; CDR3aa: CASSSTSGSPGELFF
j_gene: TRBJ2-7; d_gene: TRBD2; v_gene: TRBV7-2; len: 13; abundance: once; CDR3nt: TGTGCCAGCAGCCCCGCGGGGGAGGGCGAGCAGTACTTC; CDR3aa: CASSPAGEGEQYF
j_gene: TRBJ1-5; d_gene: .; v_gene: TRBV7-9; len: 14; abundance: .; CDR3nt: TGTGCCAGCAGCCGGGACATTAGCAATCAGCCCCAGCATTTT; CDR3aa: CASSRDISNQPQHF
j_gene: TRBJ2-7; d_gene: TRBD1; v_gene: TRBV27; len: 14; abundance: .; CDR3nt: TGTGCCAGCAGCCCACGACAGGGGGACCACGAGCAGTACTTC; CDR3aa: CASSPRQGDHEQYF
j_gene: TRBJ2-1; d_gene: .; v_gene: TRBV3-1; len: 13; abundance: few; CDR3nt: TGTGCCAGCAGCACAACCACCCGGCCCCCCCAGTTCTTC; CDR3aa: CASSTTTRPPQFF
j_gene: TRBJ1-1; d_gene: TRBD1; v_gene: TRBV9; len: 16; abundance: .; CDR3nt: TGTGCCAGCAGCGGGGGACAGGGGGCGAGAAGTACTGAAGCTTTCTTT; CDR3aa: CASSGGQGARSTEAFF
j_gene: TRBJ2-5; d_gene: TRBD2; v_gene: TRBV4-3; len: 14; abundance: few; CDR3nt: TGCGCCAGCAGCCAAGGGGGACTAGTTCCGACCCAGTACTTC; CDR3aa: CASSQGGLVPTQYF
j_gene: TRBJ2-3; d_gene: TRBD1; v_gene: TRBV7-8; len: 17; abundance: .; CDR3nt: TGTGCCAGCAGCTCTATTGTTACAGGGGGCGGGACAGATACGCAGTATTTT; CDR3aa: CASSSIVTGGGTDTQYF
j_gene: TRBJ1-5; d_gene: .; v_gene: TRBV28; len: 15; abundance: .; CDR3nt: TGTGCCAGCAGTGGCTCCAGGGGTGTATGGCAGCCCCAGCATTTT; CDR3aa: CASSGSRGVWQPQHF
j_gene: TRBJ2-2; d_gene: .; v_gene: TRBV4-1; len: 17; abundance: .; CDR3nt: TGCGCCAGCAGCCGAAAACAGGGGTTAGCGGGGACCGGGGAGCTGTTTTTT; CDR3aa: CASSRKQGLAGTGELFF
j_gene: TRBJ2-2; d_gene: TRBD1; v_gene: TRBV12-3/TRBV12-4; len: 15; abundance: many; CDR3nt: TGTGCCAGCAGCCCACGACAGGGTAGGACCGGGGAGCTGTTTTTT; CDR3aa: CASSPRQGRTGELFF
j_gene: TRBJ2-7; d_gene: .; v_gene: TRBV7-6; len: 17; abundance: .; CDR3nt: TGTGCCAGCAGCCCAAATAGAGGACCGCGGTTGTCCCACGAGCAGTACTTC; CDR3aa: CASSPNRGPRLSHEQYF
j_gene: TRBJ2-5; d_gene: .; v_gene: TRBV25-1; len: 13; abundance: few; CDR3nt: TGTGCCAGCAGTGCTCGACAGCGAGAGACCCAGTACTTC; CDR3aa: CASSARQRETQYF
j_gene: TRBJ2-2; d_gene: .; v_gene: TRBV27; len: 16; abundance: .; CDR3nt: TGTGCCAGCAGTTTAAGCCTCCTGCTGTCTACCGGGGAGCTGTTTTTT; CDR3aa: CASSLSLLLSTGELFF
j_gene: TRBJ2-3; d_gene: TRBD1; v_gene: TRBV20-1; len: 16; abundance: .; CDR3nt: TGCAGTGCTAGAGATGTCGAGACAGGGTTGACAGATACGCAGTATTTT; CDR3aa: CSARDVETGLTDTQYF
j_gene: TRBJ2-2; d_gene: TRBD1; v_gene: TRBV12-3/TRBV12-4; len: 15; abundance: .; CDR3nt: TGTGCCAGCAGTGTCGGGACAGGGAATTTTGGGGAGCTGTTTTTT; CDR3aa: CASSVGTGNFGELFF